Listed below are T cell receptor beta chains from one sample, sequenced in a study of T cells in Graves' hyperthyroidism and ophthalmopathy. TCRdb reprocessed the multiplex PCR reads with MiXCR, giving one entry per CDR3 protein. The sample records about 530,000 distinct CDR3 sequences, more than 15% being singletons. The sequenced sample consisted of blood. These receptors all come from a woman aged 18-29 years with Graves' ophthalmopathy. Both conserved end residues are part of each CDR3. The D gene is left open where the match is weak. A clone size is listed for some rows: how often the clone was seen (once, few, many), or a class if it is expanded.

CDR3nt	CDR3aa	v_gene	d_gene	j_gene	abundance
TGTGCCAGCAGCCTTACCGGACTAGCCTTCGGCGGGGAGCTGTTTTTT	CASSLTGLAFGGELFF	TRBV11-2	TRBD2	TRBJ2-2	many
TGTGCCAGCAGTGAACGAGGGAGGTTTACGTCTGGAAACACCATATATTTT	CASSERGRFTSGNTIYF	TRBV6-1	-	TRBJ1-3	-
TGTGCCACCAGCACAGATTTGGGAGTGACAGATACGCAGTATTTT	CATSTDLGVTDTQYF	TRBV15	-	TRBJ2-3	few
TGTGCCAGCAGTTACCCCACGGGACAGTACTTC	CASSYPTGQYF	TRBV6-2/TRBV6-3	-	TRBJ2-5	few
TGTGCCACCGGAACAGGGGCTGGCTCCTATAATTCACCCCTCCACTTT	CATGTGAGSYNSPLHF	TRBV2	TRBD1	TRBJ1-6	-
TGTGCCAGCACCCTCGAGGGGGCCTATGGCTACACCTTC	CASTLEGAYGYTF	TRBV5-6	TRBD1	TRBJ1-2	few
TGCAGTGCTAGTCTAGCGGGAAGCGAGCAGTACTTC	CSASLAGSEQYF	TRBV20-1	TRBD2	TRBJ2-7	-
TGTGCCAGCAGCTTATCTGGACTAGTCTACGAGCAGTACTTC	CASSLSGLVYEQYF	TRBV7-2	TRBD2	TRBJ2-7	many
TGTGCCAGCAGCTTAGTTGGTTTCGGCTATAATTCACCCCTCCACTTT	CASSLVGFGYNSPLHF	TRBV11-2	-	TRBJ1-6	many
TGCGCCAGCCAATACAGGGGTGGTTACTACGAGCAGTACTTC	CASQYRGGYYEQYF	TRBV5-1	TRBD1	TRBJ2-7	few
TGTGCCAGCAGTTTGACGGACACTAACACCGTGGAGCTGTTTTTT	CASSLTDTNTVELFF	TRBV12-3/TRBV12-4	-	TRBJ2-2	-
TGTGCCAGCAGCTTTCAGACTAGCGGGGCGACGGGAGAGACCCAGTACTTC	CASSFQTSGATGETQYF	TRBV5-6	TRBD2	TRBJ2-5	many
TGTGCCAGTCTATCCAGGGAGATCGGCGGCTACACCTTC	CASLSREIGGYTF	TRBV2	-	TRBJ1-2	many
TGTGCCAGCAGTTACCCGGGACAGGGGAGACCTGAAGCTTTCTTT	CASSYPGQGRPEAFF	TRBV6-6	TRBD1	TRBJ1-1	many
TGTGCCAGCAGCTTAACGATAGCGGGAGGGCCGGGGGAGCAGTACTTC	CASSLTIAGGPGEQYF	TRBV7-2	TRBD2	TRBJ2-7	many
TGCAGCGTTGAGTGGGGGTACTACACCTTC	CSVEWGYYTF	TRBV29-1	-	TRBJ1-2	few
TGTGCCAGCAGGGACGTTACGACAGGGGGAAATTCACCCCTCCACTTT	CASRDVTTGGNSPLHF	TRBV2	TRBD1	TRBJ1-6	many
TGTGCCAGCAGCTTAGAGAACTTCTATGAGCAGTTCTTC	CASSLENFYEQFF	TRBV7-2	-	TRBJ2-1	few
TGTGCCAGCAGCTTATGTATTAGAGTACAAGAGACCCAGTACTTC	CASSLCIRVQETQYF	TRBV7-4	-	TRBJ2-5	few
TGTGCCAGCAGGCCCATACAGGGGCCCGATTCACCCCTCCACTTT	CASRPIQGPDSPLHF	TRBV11-2	TRBD1	TRBJ1-6	many
TGTGCCAGCAGCTTAGGGATGTCACTAGCGGGCGACGTCAATGAGCAGTTCTTC	CASSLGMSLAGDVNEQFF	TRBV7-2	TRBD2	TRBJ2-1	many
TGTGCCAGCAGCCTAGTAGGGACTAGCGGGATCTACGAGCAGTACTTC	CASSLVGTSGIYEQYF	TRBV5-5	TRBD2	TRBJ2-7	many
TGTGCCAGCAGCTCGCACAGGGAATTGAACACTGAAGCTTTCTTT	CASSSHRELNTEAFF	TRBV7-2	-	TRBJ1-1	many
TGTGCCAGCAGCTATGCCTACAATGAGCAGTTCTTC	CASSYAYNEQFF	TRBV7-2	-	TRBJ2-1	few